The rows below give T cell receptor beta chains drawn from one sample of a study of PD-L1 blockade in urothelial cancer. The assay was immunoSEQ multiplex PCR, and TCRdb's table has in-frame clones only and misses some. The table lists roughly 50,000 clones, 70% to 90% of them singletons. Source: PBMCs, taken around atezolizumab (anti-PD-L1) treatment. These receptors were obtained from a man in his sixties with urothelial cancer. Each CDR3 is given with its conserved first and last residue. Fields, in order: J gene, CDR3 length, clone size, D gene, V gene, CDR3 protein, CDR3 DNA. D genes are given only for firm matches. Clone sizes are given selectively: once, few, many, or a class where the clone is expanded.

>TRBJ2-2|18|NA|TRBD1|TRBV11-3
CASSPRAGQGAVPGELFF
TGTGCCAGCAGCCCGAGAGCGGGACAGGGGGCTGTTCCCGGGGAGCTGTTTTTT
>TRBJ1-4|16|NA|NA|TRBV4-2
CASSPRGGGVNEKLFF
TGTGCCAGCAGCCCCCGGGGGGGAGGGGTGAATGAAAAACTGTTTTTT
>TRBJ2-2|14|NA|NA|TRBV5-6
CASSLDQGTGELFF
TGTGCCAGCAGCTTGGACCAGGGCACCGGGGAGCTGTTTTTT
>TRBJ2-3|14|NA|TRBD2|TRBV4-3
CASSPSGGAGTQYF
TGCGCCAGCAGCCCATCCGGGGGGGCCGGTACGCAGTATTTT
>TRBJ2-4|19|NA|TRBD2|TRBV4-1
CASSPFTSGGDIAKNIQYF
TGCGCCAGCAGCCCCTTCACTAGCGGGGGTGATATAGCCAAAAACATTCAGTACTTC
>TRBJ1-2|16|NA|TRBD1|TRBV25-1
CASSGPGTGTNYGYTF
TGTGCCAGCAGTGGTCCCGGGACAGGGACTAACTATGGCTACACCTTC
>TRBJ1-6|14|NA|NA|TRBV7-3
CASSLGLNNSPLHF
TGTGCCAGCAGCTTAGGCCTGAATAATTCACCCCTCCACTTT
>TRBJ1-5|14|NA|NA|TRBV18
CASSQQGSNQPQHF
TGTGCCAGCTCACAACAGGGTTCCAATCAGCCCCAGCATTTT
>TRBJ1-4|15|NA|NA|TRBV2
CASSEAGRRVEKLFF
TGTGCCAGCAGTGAAGCGGGGCGGCGTGTCGAAAAACTGTTTTTT
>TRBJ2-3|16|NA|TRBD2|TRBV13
CASSSSTSGGTDTQYF
TGTGCCAGCAGCTCATCAACTAGCGGGGGGACAGATACGCAGTATTTT
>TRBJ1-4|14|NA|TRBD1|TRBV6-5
CASSRGTTNEKLFF
TGTGCCAGCAGCAGGGGGACAACTAATGAAAAACTGTTTTTT
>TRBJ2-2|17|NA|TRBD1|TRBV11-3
CASSPGTGGGGIGELFF
TGTGCCAGCAGCCCAGGAACAGGGGGCGGTGGTATCGGGGAGCTGTTTTTT
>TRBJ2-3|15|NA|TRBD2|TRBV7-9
CASSPSGGASDTQYF
TGTGCCAGCAGCCCCAGCGGGGGGGCATCAGATACGCAGTATTTT
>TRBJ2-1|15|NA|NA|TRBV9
CASSVSTSSYNEQFF
TGTGCCAGCAGCGTATCAACTAGCTCCTACAATGAGCAGTTCTTC
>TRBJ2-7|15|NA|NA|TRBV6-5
CASRSQGRGTYEQYF
TGTGCCAGCAGAAGCCAGGGGAGGGGTACCTACGAGCAGTACTTC
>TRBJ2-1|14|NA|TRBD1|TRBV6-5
CATQGQGAFGEQFF
TGTGCCACCCAGGGACAGGGGGCATTTGGTGAGCAGTTCTTC
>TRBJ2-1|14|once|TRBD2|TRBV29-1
CSVGTSGGAEEQFF
TGCAGCGTTGGGACTAGCGGGGGGGCTGAGGAGCAGTTCTTC
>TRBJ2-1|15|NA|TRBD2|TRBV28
CASSVSGGGYNEQFF
TGTGCCAGCAGTGTTAGCGGGGGGGGATACAATGAGCAGTTCTTC
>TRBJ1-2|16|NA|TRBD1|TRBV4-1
CASSQDSAGGFYGYTF
TGCGCCAGCAGCCAAGATTCAGCAGGGGGATTCTATGGCTACACCTTC
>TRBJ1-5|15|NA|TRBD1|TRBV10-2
CASRGGGGQGSIQHF
TGCGCCAGCAGGGGAGGGGGAGGACAGGGCTCGATCCAGCATTTT
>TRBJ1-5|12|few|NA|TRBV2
CASSDLGGAQHF
TGTGCCAGCAGTGACCTAGGGGGGGCCCAGCATTTT
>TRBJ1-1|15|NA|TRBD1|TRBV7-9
CASSFRDRGRTEAFF
TGTGCCAGCAGCTTCCGGGACAGGGGGCGTACTGAAGCTTTCTTT
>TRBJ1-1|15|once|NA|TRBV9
CASSVVSGANTEAFF
TGTGCCAGCAGCGTAGTATCAGGGGCCAACACTGAAGCTTTCTTT
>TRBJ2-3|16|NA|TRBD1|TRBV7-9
CASSLGTGVISDTQYF
TGTGCCAGCAGCTTAGGGACAGGGGTTATTTCAGATACGCAGTATTTT
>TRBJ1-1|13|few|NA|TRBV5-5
CASSFIGYDEAFF
TGTGCCAGCAGCTTTATCGGGTACGATGAAGCTTTCTTT
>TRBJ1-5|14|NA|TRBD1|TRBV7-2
CASSLGQGNQPQHF
TGTGCCAGCAGCTTAGGACAGGGGAATCAGCCCCAGCATTTT
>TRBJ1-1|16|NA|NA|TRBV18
CASTYQGIGMNTEAFF
TGTGCCAGCACGTACCAGGGTATAGGGATGAACACTGAAGCTTTCTTT
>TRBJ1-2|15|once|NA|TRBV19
CASSMALTVNYGYTF
TGTGCCAGTAGTATGGCCTTGACAGTGAACTATGGCTACACCTTC